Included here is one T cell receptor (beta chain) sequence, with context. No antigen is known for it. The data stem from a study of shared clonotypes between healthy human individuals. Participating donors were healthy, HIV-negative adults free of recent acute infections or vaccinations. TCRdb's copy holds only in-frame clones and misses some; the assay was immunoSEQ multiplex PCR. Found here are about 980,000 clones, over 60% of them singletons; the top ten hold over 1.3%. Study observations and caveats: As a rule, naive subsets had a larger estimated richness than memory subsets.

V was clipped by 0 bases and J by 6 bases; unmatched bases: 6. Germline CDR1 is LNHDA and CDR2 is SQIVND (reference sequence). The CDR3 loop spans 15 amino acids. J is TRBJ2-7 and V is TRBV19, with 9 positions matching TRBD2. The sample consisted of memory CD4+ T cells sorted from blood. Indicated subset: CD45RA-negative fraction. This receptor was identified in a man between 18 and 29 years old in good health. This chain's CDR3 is CASSIDSGSFSEQYF. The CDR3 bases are TGTGCCAGTAGTATAGATAGCGGGAGTTTCTCCGAGCAGTACTTC.